These 29 T cell receptor beta chains were sequenced from one sample in a study of T cells in Graves' hyperthyroidism and ophthalmopathy. Amplification yielded TCR beta CDR3 regions, with RNA transcripts as the source. The HTBI primer set was used in a first-round RT-PCR of the TCR CDR3. TCRdb recomputed calls from the multiplex PCR reads with MiXCR, one row per CDR3 protein. Of hundreds of thousands of distinct CDR3 sequences listed, 15% to 20% are singletons. Specimen: blood. All receptors come from a woman between 25 and 40 years old with Graves' hyperthyroidism.

This clonotype was picked up a small number of times. The chain couples TRBV27 to TRBJ2-7; D is undetermined. CDR1 MNHEY and CDR2 SMNVEV come from the germline V gene (reference sequence). The CDR3 length is 12 residues. V was trimmed by 5 bases and J by 6 bases, leaving 11 bases between them. CDR3 region: CASSRTHSEQYF. The CDR3, as DNA: TGTGCCAGCAGTCGGACCCATTCCGAGCAGTACTTC.

This clonotype occurred many times. This chain links TRBV10-3 with TRBJ2-2; possibly TRBD2 for D (6 bases). The V gene's germline CDR1 is ENHRY and CDR2 SYGVKD. The CDR3 is 14 residues long. Trimming cost V 3 bases and J 3 bases, with 8 bases left between them. The CDR3 bases are TGTGCCATCAGTGATGGAGGGGACACCGGGGAGCTGTTTTTT. Amino acids: CAISDGGDTGELFF.

This clonotype has a handful of counts. The chain recombines TRBV27 with TRBJ1-1; perhaps TRBD1 as D (6 bases). Germline loops: CDR1 MNHEY, CDR2 SMNVEV (reference sequence). V was pared by 5 bases and J by 6 bases, with 16 bases between. The CDR3 contains 14 residues. CDR3 protein: CASSRTPTGPEAFF. CDR3 DNA: TGTGCCAGCAGTAGGACCCCGACAGGCCCTGAAGCTTTCTTT.

There are a few counts of this clonotype. For the CDR3, the DNA is TGTGCCGCGGGGGCGGGAGAGGCCTACGAGCAGTACTTC. This codes for CAAGAGEAYEQYF. This chain joins TRBV28 and TRBJ2-7, with a weak D call TRBD2 (7 bases). There are 13 residues in the CDR3. V dropped 11 bases and J dropped 2 bases, with 16 bases sitting between them. The germline gives CDR1 MDHEN, CDR2 SYDVKM. Based on the CDR3 plus reference TRBV28 and TRBJ2-7, the full variable domain is DVKVTQSSRYLVKRTGEKVFLECVQDMDHENMFWYRQDPGLGLRLIYFSYDVKMKEKGDIPEGYSVSREKKERFSLILESASTNQTSMYLCAAGAGEAYEQYFGPGTRLTVT.

This chain uses TRBV2 with TRBJ2-7; TRBD2 matches at 13 bases. Germline V lookup: CDR1 SNHLY, CDR2 FYNNEI. This CDR3 is 15 amino acids long. Losses at the gene ends were 10 bases for V and 2 bases for J; bases not matched to a gene: 8. The CDR3 here is CANKPTSGRAYEQYF. The DNA for the CDR3 is TGTGCCAACAAGCCCACTAGCGGGAGGGCCTACGAGCAGTACTTC.

This clonotype was seen more than once but under ten times. This chain connects TRBV30 to TRBJ2-7, with D perhaps TRBD1 (6 bases). This CDR3 region has 14 residues. Trimming cost V 1 base and J 1 base, with 11 bases left between them. Germline V gene lookup returns CDR1 GTSNPN and CDR2 SVGIG (reference sequence). CDR3 region: CAWSEGVVSYEQYF. The DNA for the CDR3 is TGTGCCTGGAGTGAGGGGGTAGTATCCTACGAGCAGTACTTC.

The sample holds a few counts of this clonotype. V and J are TRBV5-1 and TRBJ2-3; D is possibly TRBD2 (6 bases). This CDR3 has 16 residues. The V end lost 3 bases, the J end lost 4 bases, and 18 bases lay between the germline ends. Germline V gene sequence: CDR1 SGHRS, CDR2 YFSETQ. The CDR3 DNA reads TGCGCCAGCAGCTCGGGGGTAGTGGGGGAATCAGATACGCAGTATTTT. Translated: CASSSGVVGESDTQYF.

The J gene is TRBJ1-2, the V gene TRBV4-2; D uncertain. V was pared by 1 base and J by 0 bases, with 15 bases between. In germline, CDR1 is LGHNA, CDR2 YNFKEQ. The CDR3 is 17 residues long. In DNA, the CDR3 is TGTGCCAGCAGCCAAGTAGACTCCACCGGAGCTAACTATGGCTACACCTTC. As protein: CASSQVDSTGANYGYTF.

The CDR3 DNA reads as TGTGCCAGCAGCCAAGTACAGGGGAGCTCCTATAATTCACCCCTCCACTTT. Its protein product is CASSQVQGSSYNSPLHF. The genes are TRBV3-1 and TRBJ1-6, with 7 bases that match TRBD1. The CDR3 has 17 residues. Germline CDR1 and CDR2: LGHDT and YNNKEL (reference sequence). The V segment lost 1 base and the J segment 0 bases; nucleotides outside the gene matches: 3.

The table lists this clonotype with many counts. The chain couples TRBV27 to TRBJ1-1; D is undetermined. The CDR3 runs 14 residues. Germline V gives CDR1 MNHEY, CDR2 SMNVEV (reference sequence). With 0 bases removed from V and 8 bases from J, the gap between germline ends came to 13 bases. CDR3 region: CASSLSPGLGEAFF. The CDR3 DNA reads as TGTGCCAGCAGTTTATCCCCCGGCCTGGGGGAAGCTTTCTTT.

The chain uses TRBV5-6 and TRBJ2-7, with D perhaps TRBD1 (6 bases). The CDR3 covers 16 residues. The V end was cut by 1 base, the J end by 0 bases, with 14 bases between. Germline V CDR1 and CDR2: SGHDT, YYEEEE. The CDR3 region has the DNA TGTGCCAGCAGCTTGCCCGGGACAAGGAGCTCCTACGAGCAGTACTTC. This codes for CASSLPGTRSSYEQYF.

Of note for this clonotype: A much more abundant neighbour one base away suggests this may be a read error. The V gene is TRBV12-5, the J gene TRBJ2-7, with D possibly matching TRBD2 (5 bases). V was trimmed by 0 bases and J by 2 bases, leaving 8 bases between them. The CDR3 extends over 14 amino acids. CDR1 is LGHNT and CDR2 is FRNRAP in the germline V gene. CDR3 region: CASGLVGLTYEQYF. The CDR3 DNA reads TGTGCTAGTGGTTTGGTCGGACTCACCTACGAGCAGTACTTC.

This clonotype was counted ten times or more. The V call is TRBV28, the J call TRBJ2-1; TRBD2 aligns across 10 bases. The CDR3 covers 15 residues. V was pared by 7 bases and J by 2 bases, with 5 bases of the junction left unmatched. CDR1 and CDR2 (germline): MDHEN, SYDVKM. Here the CDR3 reads CASTPSGRAYNEQFF. CDR3 sequence (DNA): TGTGCCAGCACTCCCAGCGGGAGGGCCTACAATGAGCAGTTCTTC. The variable domain in full, with the rest retrieved from reference TRBV28 and TRBJ2-1, is DVKVTQSSRYLVKRTGEKVFLECVQDMDHENMFWYRQDPGLGLRLIYFSYDVKMKEKGDIPEGYSVSREKKERFSLILESASTNQTSMYLCASTPSGRAYNEQFFGPGTRLTVL.

The V and J genes are TRBV28 and TRBJ1-5, with a possible D match to TRBD1 (6 bases). V was clipped by 4 bases and J by 0 bases, with 13 bases between them. Germline loops: CDR1 MDHEN, CDR2 SYDVKM. CDR3 length: 16 amino acids. CDR3 sequence reads: CASSYWGRDSNQPQHF. The CDR3 bases are TGTGCCAGCAGTTATTGGGGGCGGGATAGCAATCAGCCCCAGCATTTT.

This clonotype was seen at least ten times. This chain connects TRBV28 to TRBJ2-2; D possibly corresponds to TRBD1 (5 bases). This CDR3 has 17 residues. The germline V gene encodes CDR1 MDHEN and CDR2 SYDVKM. The V end lost 4 bases, the J end lost 6 bases, and 21 bases lay between the germline ends. The CDR3 loop reads CASSSGEWARGAGELFF. As DNA, the CDR3 is TGTGCCAGCAGTTCAGGCGAATGGGCAAGGGGCGCCGGGGAGCTGTTTTTT.

This clonotype was found many times. The J gene is TRBJ2-1, the V gene TRBV7-9; the D is unclear. CDR3 size: 12 residues. Germline CDR1 SEHNR, CDR2 FQNEAQ (reference sequence). V lost 8 bases and J lost 7, with 12 bases in between. CDR3 in DNA: TGTGCCAGCGCCCTCGTTGGGAATGAGCAGTTCTTC. Residues: CASALVGNEQFF.

In this sample, this clonotype turned up many times. J is TRBJ2-7 and V is TRBV5-1, with unresolved D. This CDR3 contains 16 residues. The V gene lost 6 bases and the J gene lost 0 bases, with 19 bases spanning the gap. CDR1 and CDR2 (germline): SGHRS, YFSETQ. CDR3 DNA: TGCGCCAGCACCAATTCCGACGCGTCGAGCTCCTACGAGCAGTACTTC. Residues: CASTNSDASSSYEQYF. The whole variable domain, filled in from reference TRBV5-1 and TRBJ2-7, reads KAGVTQTPRYLIKTRGQQVTLSCSPISGHRSVSWYQQTPGQGLQFLFEYFSETQRNKGNFPGRFSGRQFSNSRSEMNVSTLELGDSALYLCASTNSDASSSYEQYFGPGTRLTVT.

This clonotype was counted at least ten times. The rearrangement uses TRBV6-1 and TRBJ2-3; 7 bases match TRBD1. The V and J ends lost 6 bases and 5 bases, in that order; junction bases with no gene match: 8. The CDR3 is made up of 14 amino acids. CDR1 and CDR2 (germline): MNHNS, SASEGT. This CDR3 is CASRPGQREDTQYF. CDR3 in DNA: TGTGCCAGCAGACCGGGACAGCGCGAAGATACGCAGTATTTT.

Only a few counts were recorded for this clonotype. The chain combines TRBV20-1 with TRBJ1-5, with D possibly being TRBD1 (5 bases). The germline CDR1 and CDR2 sequences are DFQATT and SNEGSKA (reference sequence). V was cut by 5 bases and J by 2 bases, with 13 bases left in between. This CDR3 is built from 14 residues. CDR3: CSAGGPARNQPQHF. CDR3 nucleotide sequence: TGCAGTGCTGGGGGACCCGCCCGCAATCAGCCCCAGCATTTT.

This clonotype was detected ten times or more. V usage is TRBV7-2 and J usage is TRBJ1-5, with 8 bases fitting TRBD1. Germline CDR1 is SGHTA and CDR2 is FQGNSA. The J segment lost 7 bases and the V segment lost 2 bases, leaving 7 bases of the junction unmatched. This CDR3 comprises 15 residues. In DNA form, the CDR3 reads TGTGCCAGCAGCTTATCCGGGACAGGAAGGCAGCCCCAGCATTTT. This codes for CASSLSGTGRQPQHF.

The table lists this clonotype with many counts. The V and J genes are TRBV2 and TRBJ2-1; the match to TRBD2 covers 14 bases. Trimming cost V 3 bases and J 8 bases; bases outside gene matches: 6. Looked up from germline, CDR1 is SNHLY and CDR2 is FYNNEI. The CDR3 extends over 16 amino acids. The CDR3 protein is CASSDGTSGSGDEQFF. DNA of the CDR3: TGTGCCAGCAGTGATGGGACTAGCGGGAGTGGGGATGAGCAGTTCTTC.

This clonotype showed up many times. The chain employs TRBV5-1 and TRBJ2-1; 7 bases are shared with TRBD2. The CDR3 extends over 15 amino acids. Looked up from germline, CDR1 is SGHRS and CDR2 is YFSETQ. V lost 0 bases to trimming and J lost 4 bases; unmatched junction nucleotides: 4. The CDR3 spells CASSLAPAGYNEQFF. In DNA form, the CDR3 reads TGCGCCAGCAGCTTGGCTCCAGCGGGATACAATGAGCAGTTCTTC.

This clonotype was counted ten times or more. V usage is TRBV28 and J usage is TRBJ2-5, with D hard to call. This CDR3 is 14 amino acids long. V shed 1 base and J shed 0 bases, with 6 bases lying between them. Looked up from germline, CDR1 is MDHEN and CDR2 is SYDVKM. The CDR3 DNA reads TGTGCCAGCAGTTTATTCGTCGACCAAGAGACCCAGTACTTC. This gives the protein CASSLFVDQETQYF.

The chain links TRBV7-9 to TRBJ1-1, with no clear D. Germline-derived CDR1 and CDR2 are SEHNR and FQNEAQ (reference sequence). The CDR3 spans 13 residues. Trimming removed 1 base from V and 6 bases from J, with 9 bases in between. The CDR3 coding sequence is TGTGCCAGCAGCTTAGAGGGTGGGTCTGAAGCTTTCTTT. It yields the protein CASSLEGGSEAFF.

Only a few counts were recorded for this clonotype. V usage is TRBV28 and J usage is TRBJ2-7, with D perhaps TRBD2 (5 bases). The CDR3 covers 17 residues. V lost 5 bases and J lost 3, with 23 bases in between. Germline loops: CDR1 MDHEN, CDR2 SYDVKM. The CDR3 reads CASSDQLVTVPYYEQYF. The CDR3 coding sequence is TGTGCCAGCAGTGACCAACTAGTTACAGTACCCTACTACGAGCAGTACTTC.

This chain uses TRBV5-1 with TRBJ2-7; 7 bases fit TRBD1. CDR1 and CDR2 from the germline V gene are SGHRS and YFSETQ. This CDR3 has 15 residues. Trimming at V came to 2 bases and at J to 2 bases, leaving 7 bases not matched to a gene. CDR3 in DNA: TGCGCCAGCAGCTTTTCCGGGACAGCGACCTACGAGCAGTACTTC. Translating gives CASSFSGTATYEQYF.

Many counts were recorded for this clonotype. The V call is TRBV5-1, the J call TRBJ2-3; the D gene could be TRBD1 or TRBD2 (6 bases each). This CDR3 comprises 15 residues. The V gene lost 0 bases and the J gene lost 5 bases, with 13 bases spanning the gap. Germline values: CDR1 SGHRS, CDR2 YFSETQ. The CDR3 reads CASSLGTAAGDTQYF. In DNA, the CDR3 is TGCGCCAGCAGCTTGGGGACAGCAGCGGGAGATACGCAGTATTTT.

This clonotype was recorded at least ten times. V is TRBV12-3 or TRBV12-4 and J is TRBJ2-1, with TRBD2 matching over 11 bases. Trimming removed 4 bases from V and 0 bases from J; junction bases left unmatched: 8. The CDR3 loop spans 18 amino acids. The CDR3 DNA is TGTGCCAGCAGTTACCACTGGGGACTAGCGGCCTCCTACAATGAGCAGTTCTTC. Translation gives CASSYHWGLAASYNEQFF.

The table lists this clonotype with many counts. This chain connects TRBV27 to TRBJ1-5, with D possibly being TRBD1 (5 bases). Trimming left V 3 bases short and J 6 bases short, with 12 bases between. Germline V gives CDR1 MNHEY, CDR2 SMNVEV (reference sequence). This CDR3 region has 14 residues. CDR3 residues: CASSLPGIGQPQHF. The CDR3 region has the DNA TGTGCCAGCAGTTTGCCAGGGATTGGTCAGCCCCAGCATTTT.